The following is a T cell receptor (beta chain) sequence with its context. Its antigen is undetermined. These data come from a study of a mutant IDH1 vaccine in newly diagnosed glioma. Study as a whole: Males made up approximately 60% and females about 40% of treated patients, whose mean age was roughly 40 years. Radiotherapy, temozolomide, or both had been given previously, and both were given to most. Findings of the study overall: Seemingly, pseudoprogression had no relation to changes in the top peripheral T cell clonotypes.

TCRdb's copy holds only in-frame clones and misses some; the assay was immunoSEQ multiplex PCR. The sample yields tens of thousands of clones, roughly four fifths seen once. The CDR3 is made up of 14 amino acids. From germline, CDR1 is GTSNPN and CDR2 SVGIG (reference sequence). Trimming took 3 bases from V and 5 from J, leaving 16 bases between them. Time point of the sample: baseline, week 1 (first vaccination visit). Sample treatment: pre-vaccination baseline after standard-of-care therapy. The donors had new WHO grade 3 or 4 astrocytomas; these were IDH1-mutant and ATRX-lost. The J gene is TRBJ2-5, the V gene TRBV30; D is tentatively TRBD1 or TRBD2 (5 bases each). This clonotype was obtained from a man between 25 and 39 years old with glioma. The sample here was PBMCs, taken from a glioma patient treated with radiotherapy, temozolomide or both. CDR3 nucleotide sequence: TGTGCCTGGAGGACTCCAGGGAGTTCGGAGACCCAGTACTTC. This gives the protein CAWRTPGSSETQYF.